This section outlines one T cell receptor beta chain sequence together with its context. Its antigen is not identified. The data were obtained in a study of early stage breast cancer tumors. Overall study findings and caveats: Blood repertoires resembled normal breast more than tumor. Enriched TCRB sequences shared across patients were mostly commonly generated sequences.

The CDR3 has 19 residues. Germline CDR1 is LGHNA and CDR2 is YNFKEQ. J gave up 1 base and V 0 bases, and 7 bases lay outside the gene matches. Sequenced by immunoSEQ multiplex PCR; TCRdb stores in-frame clones only, minus some. The sample holds approximately 3,500 clones, about 70% seen once. Roughly 18-50 mg of tissue was diced for each tumor. This clonotype was sampled from a person aged 40 to 49 with breast cancer. This chain links TRBV4-2 with TRBJ2-5; TRBD2 agrees at 14 bases. The sample comprised breast tumor tissue. In DNA, the CDR3 is TGTGCCAGCAGCCAAGATTTAGGACTAGCGGGAGGACCCCAAGAGACCCAGTACTTC. Encoded protein: CASSQDLGLAGGPQETQYF.